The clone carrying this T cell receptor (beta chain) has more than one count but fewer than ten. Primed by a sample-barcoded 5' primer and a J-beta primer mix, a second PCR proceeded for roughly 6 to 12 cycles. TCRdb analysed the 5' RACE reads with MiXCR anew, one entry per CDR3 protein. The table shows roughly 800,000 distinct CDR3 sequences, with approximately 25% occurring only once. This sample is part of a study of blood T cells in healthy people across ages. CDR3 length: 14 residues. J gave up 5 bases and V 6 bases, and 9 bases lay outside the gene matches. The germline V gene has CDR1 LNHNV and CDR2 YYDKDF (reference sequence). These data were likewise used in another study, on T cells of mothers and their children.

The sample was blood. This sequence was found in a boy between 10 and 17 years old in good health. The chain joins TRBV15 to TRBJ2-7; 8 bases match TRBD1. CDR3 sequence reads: CATSQGALRNEQYF. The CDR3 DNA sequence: TGTGCCACCAGTCAGGGGGCGCTTCGGAACGAGCAGTACTTC. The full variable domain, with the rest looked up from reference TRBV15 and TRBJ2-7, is DAMVIQNPRYQVTQFGKPVTLSCSQTLNHNVMYWYQQKSSQAPKLLFHYYDKDFNNEADTPDNFQSRRPNTSFCFLDIRSPGLGDTAMYLCATSQGALRNEQYFGPGTRLTVT.